Below are 30 T cell receptor beta chains sequenced from a single sample in a study of control samples from healthy donors and cancer patients. Profiling relied on immunoSEQ multiplex PCR, and the TCRdb table lists in-frame clones only, not all of them. Of some 120,000 clones in the sample, over 85% were seen once. The specimen sequenced was blood. The receptors were gathered from a man aged 30 to 45 in good health.

The chain carries TRBV2 and TRBJ1-1; TRBD1 is a possible D gene (6 bases). Germline loops: CDR1 SNHLY, CDR2 FYNNEI. Trimming stripped 5 bases from V and 1 base from J, with 17 bases between. This CDR3 is 16 amino acids long. As DNA, the CDR3 is TGTGCCAGCAGTACCTCGACAGCGGGGGCGAACACTGAAGCTTTCTTT. This translates into CASSTSTAGANTEAFF. Full variable domain (outside the CDR3, taken from reference TRBV2 and TRBJ1-1): EPEVTQTPSHQVTQMGQEVILRCVPISNHLYFYWYRQILGQKVEFLVSFYNNEISEKSEIFDDQFSVERPDGSNFTLKIRSTKLEDSAMYFCASSTSTAGANTEAFFGQGTRLTVV.

This chain links TRBV19 with TRBJ1-1, with D possibly matching TRBD1 (5 bases). V was pared by 7 bases and J by 4 bases, with 19 bases between. Germline CDR1 is LNHDA and CDR2 is SQIVND (reference sequence). This CDR3 is built from 15 residues. As DNA, the CDR3 is TGTGCCAGTACCACGGCTAACATGGGGGGCACTGAAGCTTTCTTT. Protein: CASTTANMGGTEAFF.

The rearrangement links TRBV5-6 to TRBJ2-4, with D perhaps matching TRBD2 (5 bases). The V gene lost 3 bases and the J gene lost 4 bases, with 17 bases spanning the gap. Germline CDR1 and CDR2: SGHDT and YYEEEE. This CDR3 has 16 amino acids. DNA for the CDR3: TGTGCCAGCAGCTGGGCGTCCTCTACGGGGAAAAACATTCAGTACTTC. It encodes CASSWASSTGKNIQYF.

Only one count was recorded for this clone. The rearrangement uses TRBV19 and TRBJ2-6; 7 bases are shared with TRBD1. The CDR3 length is 22 residues. J was trimmed by 1 base and V by 3 bases; bases with no gene match: 21. CDR1 and CDR2 from the germline V gene are LNHDA and SQIVND (reference sequence). CDR3 bases: TGTGCCAGTAGTATCAGGACAGGCATCTCCGTCAAATATGGATCTGGGGCCAACGTCCTGACTTTC. Translation gives CASSIRTGISVKYGSGANVLTF.

The V call is TRBV19, the J call TRBJ2-7; D might be TRBD1 or TRBD2, each matching 5 bases. This CDR3 has 15 amino acids. Trimming shortened V by 3 bases and J by 1 base, and 13 bases separated the two germline ends. Germline CDR1 LNHDA, CDR2 SQIVND (reference sequence). CDR3 residues: CASSMVGVESYEQYF. The CDR3 nucleotides read TGTGCCAGTAGTATGGTGGGGGTGGAATCCTACGAGCAGTACTTC.

The chain is built from TRBV6-2 or TRBV6-3 and TRBJ1-3, with D hard to call. The germline CDR1 and CDR2 sequences are MNHEY and SVGEGT. This CDR3 comprises 15 residues. Trimming removed 2 bases from V and 4 bases from J, with 12 bases in between. The CDR3 DNA reads TGTGCCAGCAGTTACGAAGGAGGAGAAGGAAACACCATATATTTT. Its protein is CASSYEGGEGNTIYF.

In nucleotides, the CDR3 is TGCGCCAGCAGCTTGGTTACAGGGGGAGCTGGGGCCAACGTCCTGACTTTC. As protein: CASSLVTGGAGANVLTF. V is TRBV5-1 and J is TRBJ2-6; 8 positions agree with TRBD1. CDR1 and CDR2 (germline): SGHRS, YFSETQ. Trimming took 0 bases from V and 2 from J; bases not matched to a gene: 4. The CDR3 length is 17 residues.

V is TRBV7-8 and J is TRBJ1-3; 8 nucleotides line up with TRBD1. CDR3 length equals 17 residues. V lost 0 bases to trimming and J lost 4 bases; unmatched junction nucleotides: 8. Germline CDR1 and CDR2: SGHVS and FQNEAQ. The CDR3 DNA sequence: TGTGCCAGCAGCTTAGCGAGTCGGGCAGGGGGCGGAAACACCATATATTTT. Translating gives CASSLASRAGGGNTIYF. Together with reference TRBV7-8 and TRBJ1-3, the CDR3 gives the full variable domain: GAGVSQSPRYKVAKRGQDVALRCDPISGHVSLFWYQQALGQGPEFLTYFQNEAQLDKSGLPSDRFFAERPEGSVSTLKIQRTQQEDSAVYLCASSLASRAGGGNTIYFGEGSWLTVV.

The V gene is TRBV28, the J gene TRBJ1-6; D is undetermined. CDR3 length: 15 amino acids. In germline, CDR1 is MDHEN, CDR2 SYDVKM. V dropped 5 bases and J dropped 3 bases, with 11 bases sitting between them. The CDR3 protein is CASSGTTIYNSPLHF. Written as DNA, the CDR3 is TGTGCCAGCAGTGGAACAACGATCTATAATTCACCCCTCCACTTT. Based on the CDR3 plus reference TRBV28 and TRBJ1-6, the full variable domain is DVKVTQSSRYLVKRTGEKVFLECVQDMDHENMFWYRQDPGLGLRLIYFSYDVKMKEKGDIPEGYSVSREKKERFSLILESASTNQTSMYLCASSGTTIYNSPLHFGNGTRLTVT.

The rearrangement uses TRBV19 and TRBJ2-5, with 8 bases lining up with TRBD2. The V segment lost 4 bases and the J segment 2 bases; nucleotides outside the gene matches: 6. The CDR3 is 15 amino acids. From germline, CDR1 is LNHDA and CDR2 SQIVND (reference sequence). Here the CDR3 DNA reads TGTGCCAGTAGTAGGGGACTAGACCTTCAAGAGACCCAGTACTTC. Amino acid sequence: CASSRGLDLQETQYF. The full variable domain, completed using reference TRBV19 and TRBJ2-5, is DGGITQSPKYLFRKEGQNVTLSCEQNLNHDAMYWYRQDPGQGLRLIYYSQIVNDFQKGDIAEGYSVSREKKESFPLTVTSAQKNPTAFYLCASSRGLDLQETQYFGPGTRLLVL.

This clone occurred once. This rearrangement joins TRBV14 to TRBJ2-7; weak D call: TRBD2 (6 bases). The CDR3 is made up of 15 amino acids. CDR1 and CDR2 from the germline V gene are SGHDN and FVKESK. Trimming left V 1 base short and J 3 bases short, with 13 bases between. As DNA, the CDR3 is TGTGCCAGCAGCCAAGGGCAGGGAGGATTCTACGAGCAGTACGTC. Protein product: CASSQGQGGFYEQYV.

The chain recombines TRBV5-1 with TRBJ1-1, with D possibly being TRBD1 (5 bases). The CDR3 extends over 15 amino acids. CDR1 is SGHRS, CDR2 YFSETQ, per germline. Trimming took 2 bases from V and 6 from J, leaving 17 bases between them. DNA of the CDR3: TGCGCCAGCAGCTTCCTTGGGCAGGGAGACGCTGAAGCTTTCTTT. Protein sequence: CASSFLGQGDAEAFF.

This chain uses TRBV28 with TRBJ1-1; D remains ambiguous. Germline CDR1 MDHEN, CDR2 SYDVKM. V was cut by 7 bases and J by 2 bases, with 17 bases left in between. There are 15 residues in the CDR3. In DNA form, the CDR3 reads TGTGCCAGCATCCCACCTCGGGGAGATAACACTGAAGCTTTCTTT. Its translation: CASIPPRGDNTEAFF.

The chain uses TRBV21-1 and TRBJ2-2; TRBD1 reflects the table's D call only, with no check against the DNA. TRBV21-1 is marked as a pseudogene. This CDR3 spans 16 amino acids. CDR3 in amino acids: CASSKSEDREAGELFF. CDR3 sequence (DNA): TGTGCCAGCAGCAAGTCCGAGGACAGGGAAGCCGGGGAGCTGTTTTTT.

This clone was recorded once. This chain joins TRBV6-5 and TRBJ2-7, with D perhaps matching TRBD2 (6 bases). With the DNA end fitting TRBJ2-1 better, the J assignment may be wrong. There are 14 residues in the CDR3. CDR1 MNHEY and CDR2 SVGAGI come from the germline V gene. CDR3 in DNA: TGTGCCAGCAGTTACGGAGGGGCGAACAATGAGCAGTTCTTC. Protein: CASSYGGANNEQFF.

V is TRBV10-1 and J is TRBJ2-2; no clear D. The V gene lost 5 bases and the J gene lost 5 bases, with 6 bases spanning the gap. CDR1 is WNHNN and CDR2 is SYGVQD in the germline V gene (reference sequence). This CDR3 is 12 amino acids long. The CDR3 loop reads CASSLGTGELFF. The DNA for the CDR3 is TGCGCCAGCAGTTTGGGGACCGGGGAGCTGTTTTTT.

The rearrangement uses TRBV5-6 and TRBJ2-5, with D hard to call. Trimming left V 1 base short and J 5 bases short, with 12 bases between. This CDR3 region has 14 residues. From germline, CDR1 is SGHDT and CDR2 YYEEEE. In nucleotides, the CDR3 is TGTGCCAGCAGCTTGTGGTGGATGGGCGAGACCCAGTACTTC. Translation gives CASSLWWMGETQYF.

The V call is TRBV5-6, the J call TRBJ1-6; the D gene is possibly TRBD1 (5 bases). The germline V and J ends were trimmed by 2 bases and 14 bases, with 17 bases remaining between them. From germline, CDR1 is SGHDT and CDR2 YYEEEE. CDR3 size: 14 residues. CDR3 loop: CASSFGTGAITLHF. The CDR3 coding sequence is TGTGCCAGCAGCTTCGGGACGGGCGCTATCACCCTCCACTTT.

The J gene is TRBJ2-3, the V gene TRBV5-1; TRBD2 agrees at 12 bases. Per germline, CDR1 SGHRS and CDR2 YFSETQ. The junction had 12 bases not matched to a gene; V was cut back by 5 bases and J by 2 bases. CDR3 length: 18 residues. CDR3 residues: CASSGLAGGSGPTDTQYF. DNA of the CDR3: TGCGCCAGCAGTGGTCTAGCGGGGGGGTCGGGTCCCACAGATACGCAGTATTTT.

The chain is built from TRBV4-2 and TRBJ2-3, with a tentative D call TRBD1 (5 bases). This CDR3 region has 16 residues. V was clipped by 4 bases and J by 4 bases, with 18 bases between them. CDR1 and CDR2 from the germline V gene are LGHNA and YNFKEQ. The CDR3 coding sequence is TGTGCCAGCAGCCTACGGACACCTCTAGGCGCAGATACGCAGTATTTT. This codes for CASSLRTPLGADTQYF.

This CDR3 is CASSQDQREGETQYF. CDR3 nucleotides: TGCGCCAGCAGCCAAGATCAGAGGGAGGGAGAGACCCAGTACTTC. This chain joins TRBV4-1 and TRBJ2-5; TRBD2 matches at 7 bases. CDR1 is MGHRA, CDR2 YSYEKL, per germline. Trimming cost V 0 bases and J 4 bases; bases outside gene matches: 5. The CDR3 consists of 15 residues.

CDR3 coding DNA: TGTGCCATCAGTGGATCAGCGGGGGGGACAACCTCCTACAATGAGCAGTTCTTC. Translation: CAISGSAGGTTSYNEQFF. The gene calls are TRBV10-3 and TRBJ2-1; TRBD2 agrees at 10 bases. CDR3 size: 18 residues. Germline V gene data show CDR1 as ENHRY and CDR2 as SYGVKD. The ends lost 4 bases at V and 0 bases at J; junction bases unmatched: 9.

CDR3: CATSEGTGGPGTNEKLFF. Written as DNA, the CDR3 is TGTGCCACCAGTGAGGGGACAGGGGGCCCGGGAACTAATGAAAAACTGTTTTTT. The chain recombines TRBV24-1 with TRBJ1-4, with TRBD1 identical over 12 bases. V trimming: 4 bases; J trimming: 1 base; junction bases outside the gene matches: 6. This CDR3 is built from 18 residues. Germline CDR1 is KGHDR and CDR2 is SFDVKD.

The chain is built from TRBV14 and TRBJ1-1; no clear D. The V end was cut by 4 bases, the J end by 0 bases, with 9 bases between. The CDR3 consists of 14 residues. CDR1 SGHDN and CDR2 FVKESK come from the germline V gene. CDR3 bases: TGTGCCAGCAGCCTGATGGGGATGAACACTGAAGCTTTCTTT. Translated, it gives CASSLMGMNTEAFF.

DNA of the CDR3: TGTGCCAGCAGCGTAGAAGGTGGGGACTTCAATGAGCAGTTCTTC. Translating gives CASSVEGGDFNEQFF. V and J are TRBV9 and TRBJ2-1; TRBD2 is a possible D gene (6 bases). Germline CDR1 and CDR2: SGDLS and YYNGEE. Trimming took 0 bases from V and 6 from J, leaving 13 bases between them. There are 15 residues in the CDR3.

The CDR3 region is CASSYLQGDEQYF. In DNA form, the CDR3 reads TGTGCCAGCAGTTACTTACAGGGAGACGAGCAGTACTTC. The V gene is TRBV6-5, the J gene TRBJ2-7; possible D gene TRBD1, 6 bases. Germline V gene lookup returns CDR1 MNHEY and CDR2 SVGAGI. Trimming removed 1 base from V and 5 bases from J, with 9 bases in between. CDR3 length: 13 amino acids.

The rearrangement uses TRBV18 and TRBJ1-2; TRBD1 might be the D (6 bases). Germline V gene data show CDR1 as KGHSH and CDR2 as LQKENI. V lost 3 bases and J 4 bases, leaving 18 bases between the germline ends. This CDR3 has 16 residues. In DNA form, the CDR3 reads TGTGCCAGCTCACCTTTCACCCCCCCAGGGGTCTATGGCTACACCTTC. Translating gives CASSPFTPPGVYGYTF.

V is TRBV27 and J is TRBJ2-3; the D gene could be TRBD1 or TRBD2 (6 bases each). Germline lookup yields CDR1 MNHEY and CDR2 SMNVEV (reference sequence). This CDR3 is built from 13 residues. V gave up 5 bases and J gave up 4 bases, with 10 bases separating them. The CDR3 loop reads CASSRGVPDTQYF. The CDR3, as DNA: TGTGCCAGCAGTAGGGGGGTACCAGATACGCAGTATTTT.

This rearrangement joins TRBV20-1 to TRBJ1-1; D is undetermined. CDR1 and CDR2 from the germline V gene are DFQATT and SNEGSKA (reference sequence). The V end lost 3 bases, the J end lost 5 bases, and 10 bases lay between the germline ends. The CDR3 is made up of 12 amino acids. CDR3 coding DNA: TGCAGTGCTAGTGAGCCCGGGACTGAAGCTTTCTTT. As protein: CSASEPGTEAFF.

The V gene is TRBV27, the J gene TRBJ2-6; 7 bases are a match to TRBD1. CDR3 length: 17 amino acids. CDR1 and CDR2 from the germline V gene are MNHEY and SMNVEV (reference sequence). Trimming at V came to 7 bases and at J to 0 bases, leaving 9 bases not matched to a gene. The CDR3 DNA reads as TGTGCCAGCACCTCGGACAGGACCATCTCTGGGGCCAACGTCCTGACTTTC. Encoded protein: CASTSDRTISGANVLTF.